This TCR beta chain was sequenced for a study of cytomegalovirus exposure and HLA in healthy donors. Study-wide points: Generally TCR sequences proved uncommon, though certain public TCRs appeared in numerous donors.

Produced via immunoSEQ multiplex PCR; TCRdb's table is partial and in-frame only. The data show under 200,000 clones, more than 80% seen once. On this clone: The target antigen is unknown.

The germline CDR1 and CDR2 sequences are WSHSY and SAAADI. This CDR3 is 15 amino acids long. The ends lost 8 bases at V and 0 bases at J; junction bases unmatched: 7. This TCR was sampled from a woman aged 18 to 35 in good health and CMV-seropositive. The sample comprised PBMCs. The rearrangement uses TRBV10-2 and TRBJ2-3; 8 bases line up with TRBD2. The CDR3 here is CASGTAGGSTDTQYF. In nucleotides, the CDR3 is TGCGCCAGCGGGACGGCGGGGGGCAGCACAGATACGCAGTATTTT.